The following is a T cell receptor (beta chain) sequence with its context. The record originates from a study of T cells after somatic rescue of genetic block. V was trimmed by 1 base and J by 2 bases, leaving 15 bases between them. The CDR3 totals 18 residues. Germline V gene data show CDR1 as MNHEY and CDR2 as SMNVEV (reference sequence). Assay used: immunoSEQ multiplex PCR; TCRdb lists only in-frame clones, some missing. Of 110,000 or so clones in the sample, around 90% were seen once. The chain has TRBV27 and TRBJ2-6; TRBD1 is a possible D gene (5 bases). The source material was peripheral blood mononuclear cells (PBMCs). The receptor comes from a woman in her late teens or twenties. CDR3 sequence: CASSLLPGHRTGANVLTF. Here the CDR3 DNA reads TGTGCCAGCAGTTTATTGCCAGGGCATCGTACTGGGGCCAACGTCCTGACTTTC.